This T cell receptor (beta chain) was retrieved from a study of cytomegalovirus exposure and HLA in healthy donors. Study observations and caveats: Published work reported that the classifier diagnosed cytomegalovirus status with high specificity and sensitivity. Cytomegalovirus-associated TCR beta chains were listed, numbering roughly 150. Under in vitro conditions, three CMV-associated chains were confirmed as specific for CMV antigens.

The study drew the donors from its approximately 110-subject validation cohort, separate from the roughly 700-subject first cohort. Method: immunoSEQ multiplex PCR; TCRdb's copy keeps in-frame clones and lacks some. Found here are more than 200,000 clones, roughly 87% of them singletons; the top ten hold 3.1%. To note about this clone: The antigen remains undetermined.

Sequenced input: PBMCs. The receptor was derived from a young woman in good health and CMV-seronegative.

In DNA, the CDR3 is TGTGCCAGCAGTTTAGTCGCAGCCCAAGAGACCCAGTACTTC. Translation: CASSLVAAQETQYF. The gene calls are TRBV28 and TRBJ2-5; no definite D call. There are 14 residues in the CDR3. Looked up from germline, CDR1 is MDHEN and CDR2 is SYDVKM. The V gene lost 2 bases and the J gene lost 1 base, with 8 bases spanning the gap.